This T cell receptor (beta chain) was observed in a study of blood T cell repertoires in COVID-19. Researchers sorted participants into cohorts using their self-reported clinical history. Germline V gives CDR1 KGHSH, CDR2 LQKENI. The CDR3 has 17 amino acids. V lost 1 base, J lost 3 bases, and 11 bases stayed unmatched. Generated by immunoSEQ multiplex PCR, the TCRdb table keeps only in-frame clones and is missing some. The sample shows 250,000 or so clones, about 88% of them seen only once. Sequencing used PBMCs or T cells enriched from blood (not recorded which). The chain carries TRBV18 and TRBJ1-1, with 7 bases matching TRBD1. The TCR was taken from a woman aged 45-60 years who had recovered from COVID-19. CDR3 DNA: TGTGCCAGCTCACCACGCCAGGGGGACCCATACGACACTGAAGCTTTCTTT. Its translation is CASSPRQGDPYDTEAFF.